The 29 T cell receptor beta chains given below trace back to one sample, sequenced in a study of cytomegalovirus exposure and HLA in healthy donors. Primers for the PCR totalled 60 Vbeta and 13 Jbeta. The repertoire was sequenced with immunoSEQ multiplex PCR; TCRdb's copy has only in-frame clones and lacks some. The table shows some 180,000 clones, with just under 80% occurring only once. Sequencing was performed on PBMCs. The receptors originated from a woman in her 30s in good health and CMV-seronegative.

V and J are TRBV6-6 and TRBJ2-7, with TRBD1 matching over 7 bases. Trimming cost V 6 bases and J 5 bases; bases outside gene matches: 13. The CDR3 runs to 15 residues. Germline-derived CDR1 and CDR2 are MNHNY and SVGAGI (reference sequence). CDR3 region: CASRITGALADEQYF. The CDR3 DNA reads as TGTGCCAGCAGGATTACAGGGGCGCTGGCCGACGAGCAGTACTTC.

This clone was counted only a few times. The V call is TRBV4-3, the J call TRBJ1-2; D unresolved. The V end was cut by 1 base, the J end by 2 bases, with 8 bases between. Germline CDR1 and CDR2: LGHNA and YSLEER. The CDR3 covers 14 residues. For the CDR3, the DNA is TGCGCCAGCAGCCAAGCTGGCAGAAACTATGGCTACACCTTC. As protein: CASSQAGRNYGYTF.

The genes are TRBV2 and TRBJ1-5, with 11 bases that match TRBD1. Germline assignment: CDR1 SNHLY and CDR2 FYNNEI. This CDR3 spans 14 amino acids. With V trimmed by 6 bases and J by 7 bases, 5 bases remained unmatched. CDR3 sequence (DNA): TGTGCCAGCAGGGACAGGGGGCTTGGGCAGCCCCAGCATTTT. It specifies CASRDRGLGQPQHF.

The rearrangement uses TRBV9 and TRBJ1-1; a weak D match, TRBD1 (5 bases). V was pared by 0 bases and J by 2 bases, with 8 bases between. The CDR3 totals 14 residues. The germline gives CDR1 SGDLS, CDR2 YYNGEE. CDR3 sequence: CASSVAGGNTEAFF. In DNA form, the CDR3 reads TGTGCCAGCAGCGTAGCCGGGGGAAACACTGAAGCTTTCTTT. Full variable domain (outside the CDR3, taken from reference TRBV9 and TRBJ1-1): DSGVTQTPKHLITATGQRVTLRCSPRSGDLSVYWYQQSLDQGLQFLIQYYNGEERAKGNILERFSAQQFPDLHSELNLSSLELGDSALYFCASSVAGGNTEAFFGQGTRLTVV.

This clone was recorded only once. The rearrangement links TRBV18 to TRBJ2-5; D possibly corresponds to TRBD2 (5 bases). Germline CDR1 and CDR2: KGHSH and LQKENI. The ends were cut back, 3 bases at V and 2 bases at J, with 10 bases in the middle. The CDR3 spans 14 residues. CDR3 coding DNA: TGTGCCAGCTCACCCGGGGTGTGGCAAGAGACCCAGTACTTC. It yields the protein CASSPGVWQETQYF.

This clone has only one observation. The chain couples TRBV5-6 to TRBJ1-6; D is undetermined. Germline loops: CDR1 SGHDT, CDR2 YYEEEE. This CDR3 region has 13 residues. V lost 2 bases and J 9 bases, leaving 9 bases between the germline ends. CDR3 nucleotides: TGTGCCAGCAGCTTCCCGGCGGGTTCACCCCTCCACTTT. Encoded protein: CASSFPAGSPLHF.

The chain combines TRBV5-6 with TRBJ1-1; 9 bases line up with TRBD1. The CDR3 covers 15 residues. With 4 bases clipped from V and 6 bases from J, the junction kept 10 bases outside the gene matches. Per germline, CDR1 SGHDT and CDR2 YYEEEE. The CDR3 spells CASSAPTGGYAEAFF. In nucleotides, the CDR3 is TGTGCCAGCAGCGCCCCGACAGGGGGATACGCTGAAGCTTTCTTT.

The chain combines TRBV27 with TRBJ2-1; TRBD2 matches 8 bases. CDR3 length equals 17 residues. The germline gives CDR1 MNHEY, CDR2 SMNVEV (reference sequence). V was pared by 4 bases and J by 0 bases, with 8 bases of the junction left unmatched. CDR3 protein: CASSSTSLAASYNEQFF. Here the CDR3 DNA reads TGTGCCAGCAGTTCCACCTCACTAGCGGCCTCCTACAATGAGCAGTTCTTC.

The chain carries TRBV18 and TRBJ2-2, with a weak D call TRBD2 (6 bases). The CDR3 has 16 amino acids. Germline CDR1 and CDR2: KGHSH and LQKENI. V was cut by 5 bases and J by 2 bases, with 15 bases left in between. The DNA for the CDR3 is TGTGCCAGCTCAAAGTCGGGGGTTTCAAACACCGGGGAGCTGTTTTTT. Residues: CASSKSGVSNTGELFF. Supplemented by reference TRBV18 and TRBJ2-2, the full variable domain reads NAGVMQNPRHLVRRRGQEARLRCSPMKGHSHVYWYRQLPEEGLKFMVYLQKENIIDESGMPKERFSAEFPKEGPSILRIQQVVRGDSAAYFCASSKSGVSNTGELFFGEGSRLTVL.

This chain connects TRBV4-1 to TRBJ2-5, with TRBD1 matching over 9 bases. V gave up 1 base and J gave up 2 bases; unmatched junction bases: 2. CDR3 length: 15 amino acids. Germline V gives CDR1 MGHRA, CDR2 YSYEKL. The CDR3 region has the DNA TGCGCCAGCAGCCAAGCCGGGACAGGGCAAGAGACCCAGTACTTC. Translation: CASSQAGTGQETQYF.

This chain uses TRBV19 with TRBJ2-5; TRBD2 matches at 11 bases. Germline CDR1 is LNHDA and CDR2 is SQIVND (reference sequence). The junction had 18 bases not matched to a gene; V was cut back by 4 bases and J by 5 bases. The length of the CDR3 is 19 residues. The CDR3 protein is CASSSQRLAGTGRGETQYF. CDR3 nucleotide sequence: TGTGCCAGTAGTAGCCAGCGACTAGCGGGGACGGGACGGGGGGAGACCCAGTACTTC.

The chain is built from TRBV4-2 and TRBJ1-4, with 9 positions matching TRBD1. Germline V gene lookup returns CDR1 LGHNA and CDR2 YNFKEQ. This CDR3 has 15 amino acids. V gave up 3 bases and J gave up 3 bases; unmatched junction bases: 2. CDR3: CASSQGQGSNEKLFF. In DNA form, the CDR3 reads TGTGCCAGCAGCCAGGGACAGGGATCTAATGAAAAACTGTTTTTT.

This chain connects TRBV4-2 to TRBJ2-5; a weak D match, TRBD2 (5 bases). Germline V gene data show CDR1 as LGHNA and CDR2 as YNFKEQ. Trimming pared 0 bases from V and 8 bases from J, leaving 10 bases between. The CDR3 runs 13 residues. The CDR3 loop reads CASSQDLGRTQYF. The CDR3 DNA is TGTGCCAGCAGCCAAGACCTAGGGAGAACCCAGTACTTC.

This chain joins TRBV10-1 and TRBJ2-2, with D perhaps matching TRBD1 (6 bases). V was clipped by 1 base and J by 0 bases, with 12 bases between them. CDR1 and CDR2 (germline): WNHNN, SYGVQD (reference sequence). This CDR3 is built from 17 residues. Written as DNA, the CDR3 is TGCGCCAGCAGTGAGTACCCAGGGGATACGAACACCGGGGAGCTGTTTTTT. Its protein product is CASSEYPGDTNTGELFF.

This sequence joins TRBV5-1 and TRBJ2-3; weak D call: TRBD1 (7 bases). Germline V gene sequence: CDR1 SGHRS, CDR2 YFSETQ. The CDR3 loop spans 14 amino acids. Trimming removed 3 bases at V and 6 bases at J, with 14 bases between. The DNA of the CDR3 is TGCGCCAGCAGCTACGACAGGGAGGAGGATACGCAGTATTTT. Residues: CASSYDREEDTQYF. Together with reference TRBV5-1 and TRBJ2-3, the CDR3 gives the full variable domain: KAGVTQTPRYLIKTRGQQVTLSCSPISGHRSVSWYQQTPGQGLQFLFEYFSETQRNKGNFPGRFSGRQFSNSRSEMNVSTLELGDSALYLCASSYDREEDTQYFGPGTRLTVL.

J is TRBJ2-7 and V is TRBV5-8; TRBD1 agrees at 9 bases. This CDR3 region has 15 residues. Germline loops: CDR1 SGHTS, CDR2 YDEGEE. With V trimmed by 2 bases and J by 5 bases, 8 bases remained unmatched. DNA of the CDR3: TGTGCCAGCAGCTTCCCCGGGACAGGGATCCACGAGCAGTACTTC. This sequence encodes CASSFPGTGIHEQYF.

This clone was observed a handful of times. The V call is TRBV25-1, the J call TRBJ1-2; D call uncertain. The ends were cut back, 8 bases at V and 2 bases at J, with 12 bases in the middle. Per germline, CDR1 MGHDK and CDR2 SYGVNS. CDR3 length: 13 amino acids. This CDR3 reads CASSERRNYGYTF. The CDR3 DNA sequence: TGTGCCAGCTCGGAGAGACGGAACTATGGCTACACCTTC.

V usage is TRBV29-1 and J usage is TRBJ2-7; 8 nucleotides match TRBD2. The CDR3 totals 14 residues. The V gene end was trimmed by 7 bases and the J gene end by 2 bases; junction bases not matched to a gene: 10. Germline CDR1 is SQVTM and CDR2 is ANQGSEA. This CDR3 is CSAGGGGGPYEQYF. The CDR3 DNA is TGCAGCGCCGGGGGGGGCGGCGGGCCCTACGAGCAGTACTTC.

This clone was seen just once. This chain connects TRBV18 to TRBJ1-6, with D perhaps TRBD1 (5 bases). The CDR3 length is 16 residues. Trimming pared 3 bases from V and 0 bases from J, leaving 9 bases between. Germline-derived CDR1 and CDR2 are KGHSH and LQKENI. CDR3 in amino acids: CASSPRGSSYNSPLHF. The CDR3 DNA reads as TGTGCCAGCTCACCCCGGGGGAGCTCCTATAATTCACCCCTCCACTTT.

The sample holds one count of this clone. V usage is TRBV10-3 and J usage is TRBJ2-5, with 11 nucleotides matching TRBD2. Per germline, CDR1 ENHRY and CDR2 SYGVKD. The V gene end was trimmed by 2 bases and the J gene end by 1 base; junction bases not matched to a gene: 0. This CDR3 is built from 15 residues. CDR3 protein: CAISETSGGQETQYF. DNA of the CDR3: TGTGCCATCAGTGAGACTAGCGGGGGCCAAGAGACCCAGTACTTC.

This clone was seen a single time. The J gene is TRBJ1-3, the V gene TRBV7-9, with TRBD1 matching 8 bases. The CDR3 totals 15 residues. Per germline, CDR1 SEHNR and CDR2 FQNEAQ (reference sequence). The J segment lost 0 bases and the V segment lost 5 bases, leaving 3 bases of the junction unmatched. For the CDR3, the DNA is TGTGCCAGCAGCCAGGACAGGGACTCTGGAAACACCATATATTTT. The encoded protein is CASSQDRDSGNTIYF.

This sequence joins TRBV7-9 and TRBJ2-3; possibly TRBD2 for D (6 bases). The CDR3 spans 15 residues. Germline V gene sequence: CDR1 SEHNR, CDR2 FQNEAQ (reference sequence). V lost 3 bases to trimming and J lost 1 base, with 11 bases between them. CDR3 DNA: TGTGCCAGCAGCTTCCCGGGCGGGGGCACAGATACGCAGTATTTT. As protein: CASSFPGGGTDTQYF.

The chain recombines TRBV2 with TRBJ1-1; 8 bases line up with TRBD1. The CDR3 covers 19 residues. Germline V gives CDR1 SNHLY, CDR2 FYNNEI. V lost 8 bases, J lost 1 base, and 21 bases stayed unmatched. CDR3 sequence: CASRNLGGAGGGRNTEAFF. CDR3 coding DNA: TGTGCCAGCCGTAACTTGGGGGGGGCAGGGGGCGGCCGGAACACTGAAGCTTTCTTT.

J is TRBJ1-5 and V is TRBV10-1, with 7 bases that match TRBD1. The CDR3 has 13 amino acids. V lost 4 bases, J lost 4 bases, and 1 base stayed unmatched. Germline CDR1 WNHNN, CDR2 SYGVQD (reference sequence). CDR3 in amino acids: CASSGTGNQPQHF. CDR3 coding DNA: TGCGCCAGCAGTGGGACAGGAAATCAGCCCCAGCATTTT.

The chain is built from TRBV2 and TRBJ2-3, with D possibly matching TRBD1 (6 bases). Trimming took off 6 bases at V and 4 bases at J, with 11 bases between the two ends. In germline, CDR1 is SNHLY, CDR2 FYNNEI. The CDR3 runs to 13 residues. The CDR3 protein is CASSLGGPDTQYF. The DNA for the CDR3 is TGTGCCAGCAGCTTAGGGGGTCCAGATACGCAGTATTTT.

J is TRBJ2-1 and V is TRBV5-4, with unresolved D. The V gene lost 0 bases and the J gene lost 9 bases, with 10 bases spanning the gap. The CDR3 sequence is 13 residues long. Germline V gene lookup returns CDR1 SGHNT and CDR2 YYREEE (reference sequence). As DNA, the CDR3 is TGTGCCAGCAGCTTGGACACCCACCTTGAGCAGTTCTTC. It codes for CASSLDTHLEQFF.

This clone was counted a few times. V gene TRBV4-1 combines with J gene TRBJ1-6, with 9 bases matching TRBD1. Germline V gene data show CDR1 as MGHRA and CDR2 as YSYEKL. J lost 9 bases, V lost 0 bases, and 6 bases had no gene match. The CDR3 loop spans 16 amino acids. CDR3 protein: CASSQERGQGFSPLHF. CDR3 DNA sequence: TGCGCCAGCAGCCAAGAAAGGGGACAGGGTTTTTCACCCCTCCACTTT.

V and J are TRBV18 and TRBJ2-5, with a possible D match to TRBD1 (5 bases). V lost 3 bases to trimming and J lost 1 base, with 9 bases between them. CDR3 length: 14 residues. From germline, CDR1 is KGHSH and CDR2 LQKENI. CDR3 sequence: CASSPATVQETQYF. CDR3 nucleotides: TGTGCCAGCTCACCGGCGACAGTCCAAGAGACCCAGTACTTC.

The chain has TRBV27 and TRBJ2-7; TRBD1 aligns across 8 bases. Germline V CDR1 and CDR2: MNHEY, SMNVEV (reference sequence). After removal of 5 bases from V and 6 bases from J, the junction contained 6 bases not matched to a gene. The CDR3 is 13 residues long. The CDR3 protein is CASSPNRGAEQYF. In nucleotides, the CDR3 is TGTGCCAGCAGTCCGAACAGGGGGGCCGAGCAGTACTTC.